These T cell receptor beta chains were read from a single sample in a study of neurological immune-mediated disorders. From the 5' RACE reads, TCRdb called clonotypes with MiXCR, one entry per CDR3 protein. The repertoire has 14,000 or so distinct CDR3 sequences, around 13% of them found once; the top ten carry roughly two fifths. Sequencing was carried out using CD8+ T cells from blood. The receptor set was obtained from a female donor with HTLV-1-associated myelopathy (HAM/TSP). Both conserved end residues are part of each CDR3. A D gene is named only where the DNA matches it firmly. Expanded clones get a size class; other rows say once, few or many, or leave the size out.

>TRBJ2-7|TRBD2|many|TRBV7-6
TGTGCCAGCAGCCATCTAGCGGGAGCATCTCCCTACGAGCAGTACTTC
CASSHLAGASPYEQYF
>TRBJ2-5|-|-|TRBV20-1
TGCAGTGCTAGACCCGTCGATGGGGGCCGACAAGAGACCCAGTACTTC
CSARPVDGGRQETQYF
>TRBJ2-1|TRBD1|many|TRBV7-6
TGTGCCAGCAGCTTATACCCGGGACAGTACAATGAGCAGTTCTTC
CASSLYPGQYNEQFF
>TRBJ2-7|-|-|TRBV4-1
TGCGCCAGCGGCCAACAGGGATGGCTCTACGAGCAGTACTTC
CASGQQGWLYEQYF
>TRBJ1-3|-|many|TRBV5-6
TGTGCCAGCAGCTTGGGGGGCTCTGGAAACACCATATATTTT
CASSLGGSGNTIYF
>TRBJ1-2|-|once|TRBV25-1
TGTGCCTGCAGTGCCCACAACCTTGACGGTGGGTATGGCTACACCTTC
CACSAHNLDGGYGYTF
>TRBJ2-1|TRBD2|-|TRBV5-4
TGCGCCAGCAGCTTCTCGGTTAGCGGGACCGATGAGCAGTTCTTC
CASSFSVSGTDEQFF
>TRBJ2-7|-|-|TRBV9
TGTGCCAGCAGCTATTGGACGAGCTCCTACGAGCAGTACTTC
CASSYWTSSYEQYF
>TRBJ2-7|-|many|TRBV5-1
TGCGCCAGCAGCTATTACAGGGACCCCCAGTTCTACGAGCAGTACTTC
CASSYYRDPQFYEQYF
>TRBJ1-4|-|many|TRBV4-3
TGCGCCAGCAGCCAAGGGCTGATGGGGTTAGGCCAAGCAACTAATGAAAAACTGTTTTTT
CASSQGLMGLGQATNEKLFF
>TRBJ2-5|-|many|TRBV3-1
TGTGCCAGCAGCCAAGATCTCAGGGAGACCCAGTACTTC
CASSQDLRETQYF
>TRBJ2-1|TRBD2|many|TRBV29-1
TGCAGCGTTGTGGCGGGAGGTTACTCCTACAATGAGCAGTTCTTC
CSVVAGGYSYNEQFF
>TRBJ2-7|-|-|TRBV5-1
TGCGCCAGCAGCCGGGGAGGCGAGCAGTACTTC
CASSRGGEQYF
>TRBJ2-3|-|-|TRBV6-2/TRBV6-3
TGTGCCAGCGGTCGCAGACTAGAAACAGATACGCAGTATTTT
CASGRRLETDTQYF
>TRBJ1-3|-|few|TRBV7-9
TGTGCCAGCAGCGGAGACAAGTCTGGAAACACCATATATTTT
CASSGDKSGNTIYF